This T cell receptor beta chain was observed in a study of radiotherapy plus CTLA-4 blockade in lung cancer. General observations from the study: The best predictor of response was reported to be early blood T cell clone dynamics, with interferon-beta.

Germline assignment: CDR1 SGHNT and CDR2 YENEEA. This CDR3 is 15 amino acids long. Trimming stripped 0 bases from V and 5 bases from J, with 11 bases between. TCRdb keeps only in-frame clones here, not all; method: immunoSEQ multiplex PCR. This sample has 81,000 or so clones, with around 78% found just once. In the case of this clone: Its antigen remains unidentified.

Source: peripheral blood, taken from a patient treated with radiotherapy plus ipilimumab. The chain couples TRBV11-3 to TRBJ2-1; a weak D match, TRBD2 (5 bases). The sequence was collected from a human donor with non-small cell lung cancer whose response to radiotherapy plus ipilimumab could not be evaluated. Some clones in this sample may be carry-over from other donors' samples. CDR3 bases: TGTGCCAGCAGCTTAGATCTTTCCGGGGACAATGAGCAGTTCTTC. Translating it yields CASSLDLSGDNEQFF. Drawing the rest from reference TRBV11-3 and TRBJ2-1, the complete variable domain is EAGVVQSPRYKIIEKKQPVAFWCNPISGHNTLYWYLQNLGQGPELLIRYENEEAVDDSQLPKDRFSAERLKGVDSTLKIQPAELGDSAVYLCASSLDLSGDNEQFFGPGTRLTVL.